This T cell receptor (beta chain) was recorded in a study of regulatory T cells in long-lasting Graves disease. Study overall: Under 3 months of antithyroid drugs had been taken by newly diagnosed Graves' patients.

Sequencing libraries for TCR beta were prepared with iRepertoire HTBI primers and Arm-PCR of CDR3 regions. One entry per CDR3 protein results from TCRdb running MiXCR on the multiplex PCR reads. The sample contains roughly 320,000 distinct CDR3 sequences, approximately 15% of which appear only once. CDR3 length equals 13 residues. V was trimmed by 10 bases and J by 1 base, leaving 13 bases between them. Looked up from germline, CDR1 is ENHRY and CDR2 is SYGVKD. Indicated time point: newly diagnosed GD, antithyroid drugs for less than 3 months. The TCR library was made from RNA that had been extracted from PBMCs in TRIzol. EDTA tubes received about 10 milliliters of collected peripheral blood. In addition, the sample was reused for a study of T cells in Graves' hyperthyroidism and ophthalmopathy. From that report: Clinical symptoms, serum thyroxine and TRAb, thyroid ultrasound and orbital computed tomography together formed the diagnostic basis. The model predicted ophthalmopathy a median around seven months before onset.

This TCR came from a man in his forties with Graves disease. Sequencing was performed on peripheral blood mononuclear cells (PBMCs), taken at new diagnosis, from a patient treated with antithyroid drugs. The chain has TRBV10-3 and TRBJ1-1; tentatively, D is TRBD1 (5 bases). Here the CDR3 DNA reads TGTGCCAGCACAGGAACCAGGAACACTGAAGCTTTCTTT. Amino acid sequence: CASTGTRNTEAFF.